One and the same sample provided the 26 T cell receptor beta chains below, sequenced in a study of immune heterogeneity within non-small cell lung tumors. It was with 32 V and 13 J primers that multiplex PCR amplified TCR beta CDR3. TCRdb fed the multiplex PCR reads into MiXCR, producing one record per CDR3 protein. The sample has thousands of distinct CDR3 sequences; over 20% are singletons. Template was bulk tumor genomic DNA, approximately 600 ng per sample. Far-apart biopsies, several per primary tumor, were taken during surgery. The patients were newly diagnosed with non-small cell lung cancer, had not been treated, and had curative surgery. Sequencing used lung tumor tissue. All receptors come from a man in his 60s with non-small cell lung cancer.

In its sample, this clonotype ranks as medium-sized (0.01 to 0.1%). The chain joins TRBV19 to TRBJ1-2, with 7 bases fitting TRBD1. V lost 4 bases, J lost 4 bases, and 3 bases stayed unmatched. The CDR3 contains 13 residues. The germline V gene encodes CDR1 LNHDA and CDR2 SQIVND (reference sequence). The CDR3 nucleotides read TGTGCCAGTAGTACAGGGGGGACCTATGGCTACACCTTC. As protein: CASSTGGTYGYTF.

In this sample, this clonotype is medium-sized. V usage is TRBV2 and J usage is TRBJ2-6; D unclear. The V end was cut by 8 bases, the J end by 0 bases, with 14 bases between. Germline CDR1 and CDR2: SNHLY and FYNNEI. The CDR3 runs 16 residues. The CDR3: CASLTPPGSGANVLTF. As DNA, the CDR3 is TGTGCCAGCCTAACCCCCCCGGGCTCTGGGGCCAACGTCCTGACTTTC.

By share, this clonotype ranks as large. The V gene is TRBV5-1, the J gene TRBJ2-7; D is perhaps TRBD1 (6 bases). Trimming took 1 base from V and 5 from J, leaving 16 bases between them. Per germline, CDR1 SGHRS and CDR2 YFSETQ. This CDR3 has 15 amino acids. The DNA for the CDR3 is TGCGCCAGCAGCTTGACAGGGAAGGTATCCCACGAGCAGTACTTC. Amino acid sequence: CASSLTGKVSHEQYF.

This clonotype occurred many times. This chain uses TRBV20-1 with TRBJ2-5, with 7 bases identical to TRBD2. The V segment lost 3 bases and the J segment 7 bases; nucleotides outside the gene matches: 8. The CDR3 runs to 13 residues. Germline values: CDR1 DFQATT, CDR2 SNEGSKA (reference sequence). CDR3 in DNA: TGCAGTGCTAGTACTGCGGGAGTTGCGACCCAGTACTTC. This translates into CSASTAGVATQYF.

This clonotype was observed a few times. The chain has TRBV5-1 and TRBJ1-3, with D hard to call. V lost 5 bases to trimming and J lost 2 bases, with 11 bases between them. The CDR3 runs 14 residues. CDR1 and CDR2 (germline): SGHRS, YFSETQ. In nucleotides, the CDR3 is TGCGCCAGCAGGTCAGATACCGCTGGAAACACCATATATTTT. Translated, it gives CASRSDTAGNTIYF. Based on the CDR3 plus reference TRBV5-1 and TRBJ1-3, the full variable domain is KAGVTQTPRYLIKTRGQQVTLSCSPISGHRSVSWYQQTPGQGLQFLFEYFSETQRNKGNFPGRFSGRQFSNSRSEMNVSTLELGDSALYLCASRSDTAGNTIYFGEGSWLTVV.

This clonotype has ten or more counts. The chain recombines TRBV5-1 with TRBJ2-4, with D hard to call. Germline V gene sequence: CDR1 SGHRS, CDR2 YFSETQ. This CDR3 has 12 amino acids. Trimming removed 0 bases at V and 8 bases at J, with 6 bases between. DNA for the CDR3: TGCGCCAGCAGCTTGGACAGTGACATTCAGTACTTC. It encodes CASSLDSDIQYF.

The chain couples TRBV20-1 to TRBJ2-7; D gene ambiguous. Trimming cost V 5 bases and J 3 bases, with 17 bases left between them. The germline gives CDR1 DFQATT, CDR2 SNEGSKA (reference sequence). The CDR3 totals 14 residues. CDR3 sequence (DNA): TGCAGTGCTTCCACTATCCCCCAAGTCTACGAGCAGTACTTC. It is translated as CSASTIPQVYEQYF.

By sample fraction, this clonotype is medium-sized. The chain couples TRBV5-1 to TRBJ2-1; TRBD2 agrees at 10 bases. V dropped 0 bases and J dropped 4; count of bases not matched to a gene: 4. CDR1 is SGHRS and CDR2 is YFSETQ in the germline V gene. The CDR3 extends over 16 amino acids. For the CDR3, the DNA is TGCGCCAGCAGCTTGGAGGGGACTAGCGCATACAATGAGCAGTTCTTC. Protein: CASSLEGTSAYNEQFF.

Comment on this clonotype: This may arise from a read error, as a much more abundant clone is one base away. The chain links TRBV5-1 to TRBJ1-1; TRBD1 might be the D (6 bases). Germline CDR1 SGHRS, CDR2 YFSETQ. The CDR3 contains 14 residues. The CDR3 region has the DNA TGCGCCAGCAGCTTGGGACAGGTGAACACTGAAGCTTACTTT. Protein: CASSLGQVNTEAYF.

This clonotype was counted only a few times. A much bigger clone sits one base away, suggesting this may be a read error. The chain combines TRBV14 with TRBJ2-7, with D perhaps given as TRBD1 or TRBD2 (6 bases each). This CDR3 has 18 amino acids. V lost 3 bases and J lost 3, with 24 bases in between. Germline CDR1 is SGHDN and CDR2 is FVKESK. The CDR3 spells CASSQRRGASRRVYEQYF. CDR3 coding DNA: TGTGCCAGCAGCCAGAGAAGGGGGGCTAGCAGGAGAGTCTACGAGCAGTACTTC.

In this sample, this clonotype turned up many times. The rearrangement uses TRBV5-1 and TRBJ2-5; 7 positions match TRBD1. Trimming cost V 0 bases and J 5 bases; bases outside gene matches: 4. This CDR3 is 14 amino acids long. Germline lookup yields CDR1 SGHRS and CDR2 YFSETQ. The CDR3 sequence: CASSLVTGRETQYF. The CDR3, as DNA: TGCGCCAGCAGCTTGGTGACAGGGCGCGAGACCCAGTACTTC.

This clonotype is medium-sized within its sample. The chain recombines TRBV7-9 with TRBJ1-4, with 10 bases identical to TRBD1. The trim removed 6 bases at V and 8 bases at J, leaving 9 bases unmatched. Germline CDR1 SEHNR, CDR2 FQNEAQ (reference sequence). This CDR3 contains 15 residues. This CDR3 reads CASRLTGTGEEKLFF. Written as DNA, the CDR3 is TGTGCCAGCAGGCTGACCGGGACAGGGGAAGAAAAACTGTTTTTT. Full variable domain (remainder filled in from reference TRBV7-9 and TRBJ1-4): DTGVSQNPRHKITKRGQNVTFRCDPISEHNRLYWYRQTLGQGPEFLTYFQNEAQLEKSRLLSDRFSAERPKGSFSTLEIQRTEQGDSAMYLCASRLTGTGEEKLFFGSGTQLSVL.

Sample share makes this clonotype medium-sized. The CDR3 protein is CSVEDPKIYGYTF. As DNA, the CDR3 is TGCAGCGTTGAAGATCCCAAGATCTATGGCTACACCTTC. The V gene is TRBV29-1, the J gene TRBJ1-2; D uncertain. The germline gives CDR1 SQVTM, CDR2 ANQGSEA. The V gene lost 0 bases and the J gene lost 4 bases, with 9 bases spanning the gap. The CDR3 is 13 residues long.

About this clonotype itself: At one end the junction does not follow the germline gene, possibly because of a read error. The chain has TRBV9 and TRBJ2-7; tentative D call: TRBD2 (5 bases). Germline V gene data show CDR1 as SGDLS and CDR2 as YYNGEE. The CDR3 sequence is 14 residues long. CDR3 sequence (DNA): TGTGCAAGCAGCACCCGACGAGCCGGGGTCGAGCAGTACTTC. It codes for CASSTRRAGVEQYF.

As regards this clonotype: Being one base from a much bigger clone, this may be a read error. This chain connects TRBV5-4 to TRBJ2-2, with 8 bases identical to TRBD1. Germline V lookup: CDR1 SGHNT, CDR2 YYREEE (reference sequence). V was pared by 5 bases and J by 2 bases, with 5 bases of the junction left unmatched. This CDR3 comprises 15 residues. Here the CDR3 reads CASRRDRLNTGELFF. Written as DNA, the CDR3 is TGTGCCAGCAGAAGGGACAGGTTAAACACCGGGGAGCTGTTTTTT.

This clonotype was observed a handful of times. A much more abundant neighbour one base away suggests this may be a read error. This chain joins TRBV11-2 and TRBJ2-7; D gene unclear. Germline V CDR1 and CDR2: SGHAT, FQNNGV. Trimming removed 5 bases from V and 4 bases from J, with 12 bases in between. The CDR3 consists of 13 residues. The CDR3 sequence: CASSPGPLYEQYF. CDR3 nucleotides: TGTGCCAGCAGCCCCGGCCCTTTGTACGAGCAGTACTTC. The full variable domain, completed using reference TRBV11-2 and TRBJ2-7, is EAGVAQSPRYKIIEKRQSVAFWCNPISGHATLYWYQQILGQGPKLLIQFQNNGVVDDSQLPKDRFSAERLKGVDSTLKIQPAKLEDSAVYLCASSPGPLYEQYFGPGTRLTVT.

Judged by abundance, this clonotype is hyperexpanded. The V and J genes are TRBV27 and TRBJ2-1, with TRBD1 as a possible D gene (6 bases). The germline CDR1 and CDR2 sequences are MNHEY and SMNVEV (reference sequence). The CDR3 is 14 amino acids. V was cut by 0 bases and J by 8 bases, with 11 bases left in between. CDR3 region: CASSLSGGADEQFF. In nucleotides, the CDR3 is TGTGCCAGCAGTTTATCAGGGGGAGCCGATGAGCAGTTCTTC.

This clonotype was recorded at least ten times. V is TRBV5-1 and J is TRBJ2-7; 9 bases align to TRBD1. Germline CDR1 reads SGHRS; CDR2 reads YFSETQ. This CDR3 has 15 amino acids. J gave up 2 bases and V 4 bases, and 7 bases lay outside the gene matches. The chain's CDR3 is CASSPTTGGPYEQYF. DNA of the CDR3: TGCGCCAGCAGCCCGACGACAGGGGGACCCTACGAGCAGTACTTC.

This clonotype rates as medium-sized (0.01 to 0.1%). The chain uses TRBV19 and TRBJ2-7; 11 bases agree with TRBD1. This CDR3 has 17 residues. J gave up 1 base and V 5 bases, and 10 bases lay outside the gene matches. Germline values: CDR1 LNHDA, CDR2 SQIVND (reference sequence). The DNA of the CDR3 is TGTGCCAGTAGTTTCCCCTCCGGGACAGGGGGTTCCTACGAGCAGTACTTC. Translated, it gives CASSFPSGTGGSYEQYF.

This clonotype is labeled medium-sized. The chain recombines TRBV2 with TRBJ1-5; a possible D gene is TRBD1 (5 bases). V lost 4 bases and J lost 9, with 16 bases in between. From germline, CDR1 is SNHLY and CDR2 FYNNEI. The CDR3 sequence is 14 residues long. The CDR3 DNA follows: TGTGCCAGCAGTGTATCCGGGGCCCAATCGCCCCAGCATTTT. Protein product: CASSVSGAQSPQHF.

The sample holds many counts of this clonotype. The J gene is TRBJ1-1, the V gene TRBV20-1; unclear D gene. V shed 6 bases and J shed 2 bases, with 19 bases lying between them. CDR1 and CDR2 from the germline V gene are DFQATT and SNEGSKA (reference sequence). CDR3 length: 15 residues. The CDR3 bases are TGCAGTGCCCACGGAGTACTACCACTCAACACTGAAGCTTTCTTT. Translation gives CSAHGVLPLNTEAFF.

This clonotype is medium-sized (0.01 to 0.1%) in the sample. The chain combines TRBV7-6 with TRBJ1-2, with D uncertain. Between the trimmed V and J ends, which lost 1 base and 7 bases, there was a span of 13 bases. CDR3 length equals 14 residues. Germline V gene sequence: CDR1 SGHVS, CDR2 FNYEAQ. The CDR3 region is CASSLVGEGGGYTF. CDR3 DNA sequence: TGTGCCAGCAGCTTAGTCGGAGAGGGTGGTGGCTACACCTTC.

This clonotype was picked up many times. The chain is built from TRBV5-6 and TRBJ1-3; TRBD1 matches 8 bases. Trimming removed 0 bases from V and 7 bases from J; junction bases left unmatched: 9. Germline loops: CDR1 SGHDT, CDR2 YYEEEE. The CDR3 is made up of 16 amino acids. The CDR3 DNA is TGTGCCAGCAGCTTGGCCTGGGACAGGCTATACAACACCATATATTTT. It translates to CASSLAWDRLYNTIYF.

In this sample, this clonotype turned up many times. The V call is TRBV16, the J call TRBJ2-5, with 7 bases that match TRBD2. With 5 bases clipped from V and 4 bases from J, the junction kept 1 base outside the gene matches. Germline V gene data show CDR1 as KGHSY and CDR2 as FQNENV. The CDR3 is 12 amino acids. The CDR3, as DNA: TGTGCCAGCAGCAGGGAGGGAGAGACCCAGTACTTC. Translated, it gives CASSREGETQYF.

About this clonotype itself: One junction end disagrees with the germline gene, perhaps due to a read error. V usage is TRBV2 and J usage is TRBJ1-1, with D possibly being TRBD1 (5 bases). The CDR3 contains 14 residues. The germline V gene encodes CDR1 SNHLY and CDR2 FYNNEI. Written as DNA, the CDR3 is TGTGCCGGCAGTGGGACGAACTGGGGCGCCCAGGCTTTCTTT. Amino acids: CAGSGTNWGAQAFF.

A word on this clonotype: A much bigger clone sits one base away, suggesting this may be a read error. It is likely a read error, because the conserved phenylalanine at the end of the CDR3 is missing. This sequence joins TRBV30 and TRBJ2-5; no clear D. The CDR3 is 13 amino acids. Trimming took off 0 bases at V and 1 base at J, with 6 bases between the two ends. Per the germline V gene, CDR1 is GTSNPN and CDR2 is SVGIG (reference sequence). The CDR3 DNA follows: TGTGCCTGGAGTGTACGGACCCAAGAGACCCAGTACATC. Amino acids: CAWSVRTQETQYI.